The 31 T cell receptor beta chains below were found in one sample sequenced in a study of human T cells and chemical hapten exposure. TCRdb fed the RACE reads into MiXCR, producing one record per CDR3 protein. The sample has 240,000 or so distinct CDR3 sequences, about 8.1% seen once; the top ten hold over 2%. Time point here: pre-sensitization, week 0. The sample's treatment: therapeutic diphenylcyclopropenone sensitization with weekly scalp DPC. The starting material was whole blood, obtained in connection with sensitization to the hapten diphenylcyclopropenone (DPC). All receptors come from a woman between 40 and 55 years old with alopecia areata. Some clones in this sample may be carry-over from other donors' samples.

This clonotype was picked up a small number of times. The rearrangement links TRBV5-5 to TRBJ2-7; D is ambiguous. The germline V and J ends were trimmed by 2 bases and 3 bases, with 9 bases remaining between them. Germline CDR1 is SGHKS and CDR2 is YYEKEE (reference sequence). The CDR3 runs to 13 residues. The CDR3 here is CASSFTPDYEQYF. In nucleotides, the CDR3 is TGTGCCAGCAGCTTTACGCCAGACTACGAGCAGTACTTC. Full variable domain (remainder filled in from reference TRBV5-5 and TRBJ2-7): DAGVTQSPTHLIKTRGQQVTLRCSPISGHKSVSWYQQVLGQGPQFIFQYYEKEERGRGNFPDRFSARQFPNYSSELNVNALLLGDSALYLCASSFTPDYEQYFGPGTRLTVT.

This clonotype was found a few times. The rearrangement joins TRBV12-3 or TRBV12-4 to TRBJ2-6; D uncertain. The V and J ends lost 10 bases and 3 bases respectively, with 10 bases between them. This CDR3 has 13 residues. CDR3 sequence (DNA): TGTGCCATCCGACCCTTTGGGGCCAACGTCCTGACTTTC. It yields the protein CAIRPFGANVLTF.

V gene TRBV28 combines with J gene TRBJ2-1; D might be TRBD1 (5 bases). CDR3 length: 16 amino acids. The germline V and J ends were trimmed by 5 bases and 4 bases, with 18 bases remaining between them. CDR1 is MDHEN, CDR2 SYDVKM, per germline. Here the CDR3 reads CASSPNAAGSYNEQFF. The CDR3 coding sequence is TGTGCCAGCAGTCCCAACGCGGCAGGGTCATACAATGAGCAGTTCTTC.

The chain joins TRBV19 to TRBJ2-2, with D possibly called TRBD1 or TRBD2 (5 bases each). Germline V CDR1 and CDR2: LNHDA, SQIVND (reference sequence). V was trimmed by 0 bases and J by 7 bases, leaving 12 bases between them. CDR3 length: 15 amino acids. This chain's CDR3 is CASSIDGGSHGELFF. CDR3 DNA sequence: TGTGCCAGTAGTATAGATGGGGGATCTCACGGGGAGCTGTTTTTT.

This clonotype has a count of ten or more. The chain employs TRBV3-1 and TRBJ2-1; tentative D call: TRBD2 (6 bases). V lost 1 base, J lost 14 bases, and 12 bases lay in between. The CDR3 covers 12 residues. Germline CDR1 reads LGHDT; CDR2 reads YNNKEL (reference sequence). This CDR3 reads CASSQAGEAEFF. CDR3 DNA sequence: TGTGCCAGCAGCCAAGCTGGGGAGGCCGAGTTCTTC.

In its sample, this clonotype was seen a few times. V usage is TRBV10-3 and J usage is TRBJ2-3; D may be TRBD1 (6 bases). The CDR3 contains 14 residues. Germline V gives CDR1 ENHRY, CDR2 SYGVKD. V lost 6 bases and J 1 base, leaving 11 bases between the germline ends. DNA of the CDR3: TGTGCCATCAGGACACAGGGAGGCACAGATACGCAGTATTTT. Encoded protein: CAIRTQGGTDTQYF.

Many counts were recorded for this clonotype. J is TRBJ2-5 and V is TRBV20-1; 12 nucleotides agree with TRBD1. V shed 3 bases, J shed 7 bases, and the junction held 15 bases outside the gene matches. Per germline, CDR1 DFQATT and CDR2 SNEGSKA (reference sequence). The CDR3 is 17 amino acids. CDR3 amino acids: CSASSLRDRGHLATQYF. The CDR3, as DNA: TGCAGTGCTAGCAGCCTCCGGGACAGGGGGCATTTAGCGACCCAGTACTTC.

This clonotype has a handful of counts. The V gene is TRBV9, the J gene TRBJ2-5, with a possible D match to TRBD2 (6 bases). The CDR3 has 17 residues. Trimming took 1 base from V and 4 from J, leaving 20 bases between them. Looked up from germline, CDR1 is SGDLS and CDR2 is YYNGEE. The CDR3 DNA sequence: TGTGCCAGCAGCGTAACAGGAGGCGGACTATTAGGAGAGACCCAGTACTTC. It is translated as CASSVTGGGLLGETQYF.

The table lists this clonotype with a few counts. The rearrangement uses TRBV6-2 or TRBV6-3 and TRBJ2-7; TRBD2 aligns across 7 bases. V dropped 2 bases and J dropped 4; count of bases not matched to a gene: 8. Germline V lookup: CDR1 MNHEY, CDR2 SVGEGT. The length of the CDR3 is 15 residues. The CDR3 protein is CASSYPAGDRYEQYF. In DNA, the CDR3 is TGTGCCAGCAGTTACCCCGCGGGGGATCGGTACGAGCAGTACTTC.

V is TRBV3-1 and J is TRBJ2-3, with D unresolved. V lost 5 bases and J lost 1, with 7 bases in between. This CDR3 is built from 13 residues. Germline CDR1 and CDR2: LGHDT and YNNKEL (reference sequence). CDR3 sequence reads: CASSVRGTDTQYF. The CDR3 DNA sequence: TGTGCCAGCAGCGTTAGAGGCACAGATACGCAGTATTTT.

This clonotype has just a few counts. The V gene is TRBV6-2 or TRBV6-3, the J gene TRBJ2-1; 7 nucleotides match TRBD2. The CDR3 is 15 amino acids. Germline trimming cut 8 bases from V and 6 bases from J; bases unmatched to any gene: 13. Germline V gives CDR1 MNHEY, CDR2 SVGEGT. The CDR3 here is CASLQAGAEFNEQFF. The CDR3 DNA follows: TGTGCCAGCCTACAGGCGGGAGCGGAATTCAATGAGCAGTTCTTC.

This clonotype was seen ten or more times. The rearrangement links TRBV11-1 to TRBJ2-5; TRBD1 matches 12 bases. Germline-derived CDR1 and CDR2 are SGHAT and FQDESV (reference sequence). The CDR3 runs to 14 residues. J was trimmed by 4 bases and V by 5 bases; bases with no gene match: 2. In DNA, the CDR3 is TGTGCCAGCAGCCGGGACAGGGGGCGAGAGACCCAGTACTTC. It is translated as CASSRDRGRETQYF.

There are a few counts of this clonotype. The rearrangement uses TRBV7-2 and TRBJ1-5; a possible D gene is TRBD1 (5 bases). In germline, CDR1 is SGHTA, CDR2 FQGNSA. V dropped 5 bases and J dropped 4 bases, with 18 bases sitting between them. There are 16 residues in the CDR3. Here the CDR3 reads CASSPQGPTINQPQHF. CDR3 DNA: TGTGCCAGCAGCCCCCAGGGACCTACAATTAATCAGCCCCAGCATTTT.

This clonotype was seen only a few times. CDR3 sequence reads: CASSLRGVKNIQYF. DNA for the CDR3: TGTGCCAGCAGTCTACGAGGGGTCAAAAACATTCAGTACTTC. The chain couples TRBV27 to TRBJ2-4; the D call may be TRBD1 or TRBD2 (5 bases each). The V and J ends lost 5 bases and 3 bases respectively, with 11 bases between them. From germline, CDR1 is MNHEY and CDR2 SMNVEV (reference sequence). This CDR3 is 14 amino acids long.

This chain connects TRBV29-1 to TRBJ1-2; D is uncertain. V shed 5 bases and J shed 8 bases, with 15 bases lying between them. Germline CDR1 SQVTM, CDR2 ANQGSEA. The CDR3 consists of 12 residues. CDR3 coding DNA: TGCAGCGTTCGATTAACGCGTGGCGGCTACACCTTC. Amino acids: CSVRLTRGGYTF.

Concerning this clonotype: It may be a read error: a sequence one base away is much more abundant. The chain couples TRBV28 to TRBJ2-5, with TRBD2 matching 9 bases. From germline, CDR1 is MDHEN and CDR2 SYDVKM. This CDR3 is 15 amino acids long. This CDR3 is CASSLWASGTENQYF. The CDR3 DNA is TGTGCCAGCAGTTTATGGGCTAGCGGGACCGAGAACCAGTACTTC. Full variable domain (outside the CDR3, taken from reference TRBV28 and TRBJ2-5): DVKVTQSSRYLVKRTGEKVFLECVQDMDHENMFWYRQDPGLGLRLIYFSYDVKMKEKGDIPEGYSVSREKKERFSLILESASTNQTSMYLCASSLWASGTENQYFGPGTRLLVL.

In this sample, this clonotype turned up a few times. This sequence joins TRBV12-3 or TRBV12-4 and TRBJ1-5; 7 nucleotides line up with TRBD1. CDR3 size: 17 residues. V shed 2 bases, J shed 2 bases, and the junction held 9 bases outside the gene matches. CDR3 coding DNA: TGTGCCAGCAGTTTACTTAGGGGGCAACGGGGCAATCAGCCCCAGCATTTT. Translating it yields CASSLLRGQRGNQPQHF.

In this sample, this clonotype turned up a few times. The chain couples TRBV7-9 to TRBJ2-7, with 7 bases fitting TRBD1. The V segment lost 2 bases and the J segment 3 bases; nucleotides outside the gene matches: 7. The CDR3 loop spans 15 amino acids. CDR1 and CDR2 (germline): SEHNR, FQNEAQ (reference sequence). CDR3 in DNA: TGTGCCAGCAGCTTATTCGAGGGACAGAGCTACGAGCAGTACTTC. Its translation: CASSLFEGQSYEQYF.

The chain recombines TRBV5-6 with TRBJ1-2; 9 bases match TRBD1. With V trimmed by 2 bases and J by 7 bases, 6 bases remained unmatched. CDR3 size: 14 residues. The V gene's germline CDR1 is SGHDT and CDR2 YYEEEE. CDR3 in amino acids: CASSFGQGSAGYTF. CDR3 nucleotide sequence: TGTGCCAGCAGCTTCGGACAGGGGTCTGCTGGCTACACCTTC.

The chain uses TRBV2 and TRBJ1-5; D is uncertain. CDR3 size: 14 residues. V lost 3 bases, J lost 1 base, and 7 bases lay in between. Germline CDR1 and CDR2: SNHLY and FYNNEI. For the CDR3, the DNA is TGTGCCAGCAGTGACAGTAGCAGCAATCAGCCCCAGCATTTT. It encodes CASSDSSSNQPQHF.

This clonotype was counted a few times. The chain combines TRBV12-3 or TRBV12-4 with TRBJ2-1, with 8 bases that match TRBD1. V lost 6 bases and J lost 1; bases outside the gene matches: 5. The CDR3 covers 15 residues. The CDR3 nucleotides read TGTGCCAGCAGCCCTGGACAGGGATCCTACAATGAGCAGTTCTTC. Protein product: CASSPGQGSYNEQFF.

The table lists this clonotype with a few counts. This chain joins TRBV19 and TRBJ2-2; no reliable D call. V lost 1 base to trimming and J lost 6 bases, with 6 bases between them. CDR1 is LNHDA, CDR2 SQIVND, per germline (reference sequence). The CDR3 extends over 13 amino acids. The CDR3 nucleotides read TGTGCCAGTAGTATAGTAGGTCCCGGGGAGCTGTTTTTT. Its translation is CASSIVGPGELFF.

This clonotype appeared a few times. The CDR3 nucleotides read TGTGCCAGCAGCACCCCCGGACTAGCGGGAAAAACCGGGGAGCTGTTTTTT. Its protein is CASSTPGLAGKTGELFF. The chain carries TRBV28 and TRBJ2-2; 12 positions agree with TRBD2. Germline-derived CDR1 and CDR2 are MDHEN and SYDVKM. The CDR3 loop spans 17 amino acids. V lost 6 bases to trimming and J lost 5 bases; unmatched junction nucleotides: 10.

This chain links TRBV2 with TRBJ2-2; TRBD2 might be the D (6 bases). The length of the CDR3 is 13 residues. Per germline, CDR1 SNHLY and CDR2 FYNNEI. The V end lost 7 bases, the J end lost 6 bases, and 12 bases lay between the germline ends. The CDR3 loop is CASTRDLPGELFF. The DNA of the CDR3 is TGTGCCAGCACCCGGGACTTACCCGGGGAGCTGTTTTTT.

This clonotype was counted only a few times. The V call is TRBV3-1, the J call TRBJ2-7; TRBD1 might be the D (5 bases). V gave up 4 bases and J gave up 7 bases, with 14 bases separating them. Germline CDR1 reads LGHDT; CDR2 reads YNNKEL (reference sequence). This CDR3 is built from 13 residues. The CDR3 nucleotides are TGTGCCAGCAGCCTTCAAGGGGCCCGGGAGCAGTACTTC. This translates into CASSLQGAREQYF.

This chain links TRBV7-3 with TRBJ2-1, with a weak D call TRBD2 (6 bases). Germline V gene sequence: CDR1 SGHTA, CDR2 FQGTGA. This CDR3 region has 15 residues. V was pared by 3 bases and J by 8 bases, with 17 bases between. The CDR3: CASSLTEAGYHEQFF. CDR3 coding DNA: TGTGCCAGCAGCTTGACCGAGGCGGGATACCATGAGCAGTTCTTC.

This clonotype was detected a few times. The J gene is TRBJ2-1, the V gene TRBV27, with 7 bases fitting TRBD2. Germline loops: CDR1 MNHEY, CDR2 SMNVEV (reference sequence). With 0 bases clipped from V and 8 bases from J, the junction kept 4 bases outside the gene matches. This CDR3 spans 14 amino acids. The CDR3 nucleotides read TGTGCCAGCAGTTTATCCGGACTAGTCCATGAGCAGTTCTTC. It specifies CASSLSGLVHEQFF.

This chain connects TRBV20-1 to TRBJ2-7; the match to TRBD2 covers 7 bases. Germline V gene sequence: CDR1 DFQATT, CDR2 SNEGSKA (reference sequence). J lost 2 bases, V lost 5 bases, and 12 bases had no gene match. The CDR3 is made up of 15 amino acids. The CDR3 loop is CSAPSVTSRTYEQYF. The CDR3 DNA reads TGCAGTGCTCCGTCGGTGACTAGCCGAACCTACGAGCAGTACTTC.

J is TRBJ2-3 and V is TRBV5-1, with D perhaps TRBD2 (5 bases). The CDR3 spans 14 residues. Germline assignment: CDR1 SGHRS and CDR2 YFSETQ. The ends were cut back, 0 bases at V and 4 bases at J, with 9 bases in the middle. The CDR3 is CASSLEVRADTQYF. DNA for the CDR3: TGCGCCAGCAGCTTGGAGGTGAGGGCAGATACGCAGTATTTT.

The chain employs TRBV7-2 and TRBJ2-3, with TRBD2 matching 8 bases. With 0 bases clipped from V and 2 bases from J, the junction kept 7 bases outside the gene matches. CDR1 and CDR2 from the germline V gene are SGHTA and FQGNSA. This CDR3 is built from 17 residues. The CDR3 is CASSLAGTRGSTDTQYF. CDR3 bases: TGTGCCAGCAGCTTAGCAGGGACTAGGGGTTCCACAGATACGCAGTATTTT.

This clonotype has just a few counts. The chain joins TRBV27 to TRBJ2-7, with a tentative D call TRBD1 (5 bases). This CDR3 spans 12 amino acids. V dropped 8 bases and J dropped 5 bases, with 13 bases sitting between them. Germline V lookup: CDR1 MNHEY, CDR2 SMNVEV (reference sequence). The CDR3 sequence is CASGHRINEQYF. DNA for the CDR3: TGTGCCAGCGGACACAGGATAAACGAGCAGTACTTC.